This TCR beta chain originates from a study of human T cells and chemical hapten exposure. Broader study findings: Given that the donors had alopecia, their immune response may differ from that seen in healthy people.

Trimming stripped 0 bases from V and 7 bases from J, with 8 bases between. The CDR3 covers 13 residues. The germline CDR1 and CDR2 sequences are SGHRS and YFSETQ. In TCRdb, the RACE reads were re-called with MiXCR into one record per CDR3 protein. The sample includes tens of thousands of distinct CDR3 sequences, around 10% of them seen just once. Of note for this clonotype: The antigen is not known.

Described time point: patch test 2, 6 weeks after DPC sensitization. Indicated treatment: therapeutic diphenylcyclopropenone sensitization with weekly scalp DPC. The V gene is TRBV5-1, the J gene TRBJ1-5; no clear D. The sequencing used whole blood, collected in connection with sensitization to the hapten diphenylcyclopropenone (DPC). This receptor was identified in a middle-aged man with alopecia areata. Some clones in this sample may be carry-over from other donors' samples. The CDR3 region has the DNA TGCGCCAGCAGCTTGGATCTCACCCAGCCCCAGCATTTT. As protein: CASSLDLTQPQHF.